This TCR beta chain was captured by sequencing in a study of cytomegalovirus exposure and HLA in healthy donors. Generated by immunoSEQ multiplex PCR, the TCRdb table keeps only in-frame clones and is missing some. The table has under 200,000 clones, about 90% seen once. The length of the CDR3 is 14 residues. Germline CDR1 and CDR2: SNHLY and FYNNEI. J lost 2 bases, V lost 4 bases, and 3 bases had no gene match. The sequenced material came from PBMCs. The source is a young woman in good health and CMV-seropositive. J is TRBJ2-5 and V is TRBV2; 8 bases line up with TRBD2. In DNA, the CDR3 is TGTGCCAGCAGTGTGAGCGGGGGTCAAGAGACCCAGTACTTC. Amino acid sequence: CASSVSGGQETQYF. Full variable domain (outside the CDR3, taken from reference TRBV2 and TRBJ2-5): EPEVTQTPSHQVTQMGQEVILRCVPISNHLYFYWYRQILGQKVEFLVSFYNNEISEKSEIFDDQFSVERPDGSNFTLKIRSTKLEDSAMYFCASSVSGGQETQYFGPGTRLLVL.